Shown below are 8 T cell receptor beta chains from a single sample sequenced in a study of CD8+ T cells in alopecia areata. Isolated RNA was reverse transcribed into cDNA used as the sequencing template. Repertoires were generated with immunoSEQ multiplex PCR, while TCRdb's copy carries only in-frame clones and drops some. The sample consists of 69,000 or so clones, 60% of them appearing once. The sequencing here drew on CD8+ T cells sorted from blood, taken at week 0. The receptor set was obtained from a human donor with alopecia areata.

The CDR3 is CASSLARTSVEDTQYF. The CDR3 nucleotides are TGTGCCAGCAGCTTAGCGCGGACTAGCGTGGAGGATACGCAGTATTTT. This rearrangement joins TRBV7-9 to TRBJ2-3; the match to TRBD2 covers 9 bases. The CDR3 sequence is 16 residues long. Germline trimming cut 0 bases from V and 6 bases from J; bases unmatched to any gene: 7. Germline V CDR1 and CDR2: SEHNR, FQNEAQ (reference sequence).

The chain recombines TRBV5-1 with TRBJ2-3; TRBD2 agrees at 7 bases. Germline assignment: CDR1 SGHRS and CDR2 YFSETQ. V gave up 5 bases and J gave up 3 bases; unmatched junction bases: 9. CDR3 length: 15 amino acids. CDR3 nucleotide sequence: TGCGCCAGCAGAGGCGGGAGATTTGAGACAGATACGCAGTATTTT. This gives the protein CASRGGRFETDTQYF.

This chain joins TRBV30 and TRBJ2-1; D gene unclear. Trimming took off 0 bases at V and 4 bases at J, with 7 bases between the two ends. Germline CDR1 is GTSNPN and CDR2 is SVGIG (reference sequence). The CDR3 loop spans 13 amino acids. The CDR3 sequence is CAWSVFPYNEQFF. CDR3 nucleotide sequence: TGTGCCTGGAGTGTATTCCCATACAATGAGCAGTTCTTC.

This clone showed up just once. This rearrangement joins TRBV29-1 to TRBJ2-5, with a possible D match to TRBD2 (6 bases). CDR1 is SQVTM and CDR2 is ANQGSEA in the germline V gene. With 2 bases removed from V and 5 bases from J, the gap between germline ends came to 15 bases. There are 14 residues in the CDR3. CDR3 coding DNA: TGCAGCGTTGAAAGAGGACTACTCCTGGAGACCCAGTACTTC. Translated: CSVERGLLLETQYF.

This clone was found a few times. The chain carries TRBV4-3 and TRBJ2-5, with D unclear. CDR1 and CDR2 from the germline V gene are LGHNA and YSLEER. V lost 6 bases to trimming and J lost 0 bases, with 5 bases between them. The CDR3 is made up of 12 amino acids. CDR3 DNA sequence: TGCGCCAGCAGGGCAGACCAAGAGACCCAGTACTTC. Protein product: CASRADQETQYF.

This clone was found many times. Other DNA sequences from this sample encode an identical CDR3 as well. This chain joins TRBV19 and TRBJ2-7; 11 bases align to TRBD1. Germline values: CDR1 LNHDA, CDR2 SQIVND (reference sequence). After removal of 5 bases from V and 3 bases from J, the junction contained 6 bases not matched to a gene. The CDR3 sequence is 15 residues long. The CDR3 DNA reads TGTGCCAGTAGTTCCCGGACAGGGGGCCTCTACGAGCAGTACTTC. It is translated as CASSSRTGGLYEQYF.

The gene calls are TRBV28 and TRBJ2-1, with 7 bases identical to TRBD2. V lost 3 bases and J lost 6; bases outside the gene matches: 14. The germline gives CDR1 MDHEN, CDR2 SYDVKM. The CDR3 contains 17 residues. CDR3 region: CASSFFGGTDFGNEQFF. The CDR3 bases are TGTGCCAGCAGTTTTTTCGGGGGGACCGATTTCGGCAATGAGCAGTTCTTC.

The chain uses TRBV5-6 and TRBJ1-1, with a tentative D call TRBD1 (6 bases). Germline V gene data show CDR1 as SGHDT and CDR2 as YYEEEE. V lost 2 bases, J lost 1 base, and 18 bases lay in between. The CDR3 covers 17 residues. CDR3 protein: CASSFATFGQRNTEAFF. DNA for the CDR3: TGTGCCAGCAGCTTCGCAACGTTCGGACAGAGGAACACTGAAGCTTTCTTT.